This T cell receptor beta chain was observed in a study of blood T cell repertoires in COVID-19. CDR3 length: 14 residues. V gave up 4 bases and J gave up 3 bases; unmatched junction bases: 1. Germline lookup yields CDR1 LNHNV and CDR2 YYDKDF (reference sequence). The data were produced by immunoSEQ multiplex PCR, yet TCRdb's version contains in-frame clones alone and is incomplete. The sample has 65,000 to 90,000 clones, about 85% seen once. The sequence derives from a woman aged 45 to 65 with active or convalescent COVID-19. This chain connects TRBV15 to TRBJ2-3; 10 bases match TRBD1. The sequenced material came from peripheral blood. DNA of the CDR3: TGTGCCACCAGCACGGGACAGGGGACAGATACGCAGTATTTT. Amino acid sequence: CATSTGQGTDTQYF.